The 4 T cell receptor beta chains in this list originate from one sample, sequenced in a study of PD-L1 blockade in urothelial cancer (TCRdb year 2017). Library construction relied on the immunoSEQ multiplex PCR assay. TCRdb obtained this table from immuneACCESS and retained in-frame rearrangements with V and J assigned. These tables miss some clones; where compared with another copy, unresolved V genes account for less than half of the shortfall, and the remainder is unexplained. Present in this sample are approximately 38,000 clones, 75% to 90% of which were seen just once. Together, the top ten hold about 2% of the sample. Sequencing used PBMCs, obtained around atezolizumab (anti-PD-L1) treatment. These receptors were taken from a man in his sixties with urothelial cancer.

The genes are TRBV7-3 and TRBJ2-6; 7 bases line up with TRBD1. V was pared by 1 base and J by 2 bases, with 8 bases of the junction left unmatched. CDR1 SGHTA and CDR2 FQGTGA come from the germline V gene. The CDR3 runs to 18 residues. DNA of the CDR3: TGTGCCAGCAGCTTAAGAAGGACAGGCCTCCCTGGGGCCAACGTCCTGACTTTC. This sequence encodes CASSLRRTGLPGANVLTF.

This chain connects TRBV5-1 to TRBJ2-2; weak D call: TRBD2 (6 bases). Germline V gene sequence: CDR1 SGHRS, CDR2 YFSETQ. This CDR3 is built from 15 residues. Trimming shortened V by 8 bases and J by 8 bases, and 22 bases separated the two germline ends. In DNA form, the CDR3 reads TGCGCCAGTACCTCGGGAGTCGTGGGAACTGGGGAGCTGTTTTTT. Its protein is CASTSGVVGTGELFF.

V and J are TRBV7-9 and TRBJ1-2, with 7 nucleotides matching TRBD1. CDR1 and CDR2 from the germline V gene are SEHNR and FQNEAQ (reference sequence). After removal of 4 bases from V and 8 bases from J, the junction contained 10 bases not matched to a gene. This CDR3 is built from 14 residues. DNA of the CDR3: TGTGCCAGCAGCTCAGATCGACAGGGTTGGGGCTACACCTTC. Protein product: CASSSDRQGWGYTF.

The sample holds one count of this clone. This chain connects TRBV6-5 to TRBJ2-7; TRBD1 aligns across 10 bases. In germline, CDR1 is MNHEY, CDR2 SVGAGI. The CDR3 runs 16 residues. V lost 0 bases, J lost 8 bases, and 10 bases stayed unmatched. The CDR3 here is CASSYSPRQGALKQYF. CDR3 in DNA: TGTGCCAGCAGTTACTCCCCCCGACAGGGGGCCCTCAAGCAGTACTTC.